A selection of T cell receptor beta chains follows, all from one sample in a study of blood T cell repertoires in COVID-19. The protocol was immunoSEQ multiplex PCR, while the TCRdb copy is restricted to in-frame clones and leaves out a portion. The sample holds roughly 130,000 clones, about 80% seen once. Sequenced material: peripheral blood. The source of these receptors is a middle-aged man with active or convalescent COVID-19. The CDR3 runs from the conserved cysteine through the conserved F or W. The D gene is left open where the match is weak. Not all rows give a size; the values are once, few, many and, for expanded clones, a class.

V	size	D	J	DNA	CDR3
TRBV9	-	-	TRBJ1-1	TGTGCCAGCAGCGTAGATACAGGGAACACTGAAGCTTTCTTT	CASSVDTGNTEAFF
TRBV5-1	-	TRBD1	TRBJ2-2	TGCGCCAGCAGCTCCGGGACAGTGAACACCGGGGAGCTGTTTTTT	CASSSGTVNTGELFF
TRBV4-3	-	-	TRBJ2-2	TGCGCCAGCAGCCAAACAGGGCCCGGGGAGCTGTTTTTT	CASSQTGPGELFF
TRBV27	-	TRBD2	TRBJ2-7	TGTGCCAGCAGCTCTAGCGGGGGGCCATCCTACGAGCAGTACTTC	CASSSSGGPSYEQYF
TRBV19	once	-	TRBJ1-1	TGTGCCAGTAGTATACTGGGCAGGGTTGTAGCTGAAGCTTTCTTT	CASSILGRVVAEAFF
TRBV18	-	-	TRBJ1-2	TGTGCCAGCTCACCGGACGGGGGTTCAGGAGGCTACACCTTC	CASSPDGGSGGYTF
TRBV5-1	-	TRBD1	TRBJ2-2	TGCGCCAGCAGCTCCACACCGGACAGGGATCCCGGGGAGCTGTTTTTT	CASSSTPDRDPGELFF
TRBV19	-	TRBD1	TRBJ2-7	TGTGCCAGTAGTCCTAGACAGGGGGCTTACGAGCAGTACTTC	CASSPRQGAYEQYF
TRBV6-1	-	-	TRBJ1-5	TGTGCCAGCAGTGAAAGGTCAGCGGGCAATCAGCCCCAGCATTTT	CASSERSAGNQPQHF
TRBV10-1	-	-	TRBJ2-7	TGCGCCAGCAGTAATAGTTTGACCCGAGGGGAGCAGTACTTC	CASSNSLTRGEQYF
TRBV10-3	-	TRBD2	TRBJ2-1	TGTGCCATCAGTGATGACGCTAGCGGGGATGATGAGCAGTTCTTC	CAISDDASGDDEQFF
TRBV20-1	few	-	TRBJ1-4	TGCAGTGCTAGTAAAAAGCGGTTAGCAACTAATGAAAAACTGTTTTTT	CSASKKRLATNEKLFF
TRBV9	-	-	TRBJ2-5	TGTGCCAGCAGCGCTCTCCAAGAGACCCAGTACTTC	CASSALQETQYF
TRBV7-2	-	-	TRBJ1-2	TGTGCCAGCAGCTTAGCGCGGGACTTGGGCTATGGCTACACCTTC	CASSLARDLGYGYTF
TRBV14	-	-	TRBJ1-3	TGTGCCAGCAGCCCACAGACAGGACTTGGAAACACCATATATTTT	CASSPQTGLGNTIYF
TRBV6-1	few	TRBD2	TRBJ2-1	TGTGCCAGCAGTGAAGTAGGCGGGGGAGGGTCCTACAATGAGCAGTTCTTC	CASSEVGGGGSYNEQFF
TRBV19	-	-	TRBJ1-1	TGTGCCAGTAGTAACAGGGCGTCTGAAGCTTTCTTT	CASSNRASEAFF
TRBV19	-	TRBD1	TRBJ1-1	TGTGCCAGTAGTTTCGGGGACAGAGGGAACACTGAAGCTTTCTTT	CASSFGDRGNTEAFF
TRBV14	-	-	TRBJ2-3	TGTGCCAGCAGCCAAGTGGGGGCTCAATTCCTCACAGATACGCAGTATTTT	CASSQVGAQFLTDTQYF
TRBV7-2	-	-	TRBJ1-4	TGTGCCAGCAGCTTAACCTGGGGAAAGGGGAATGAAAAACTGTTTTTT	CASSLTWGKGNEKLFF
TRBV7-2	-	TRBD1	TRBJ1-2	TGTGCCAGCAACCTACAGGGGAGCTATGGCTACACCTTC	CASNLQGSYGYTF
TRBV6-1	-	TRBD1	TRBJ1-5	TGTGCCAGCAGTGAGGGACAGATTATGGTCCAGCCCCAGCATTTT	CASSEGQIMVQPQHF
TRBV10-3	-	TRBD2	TRBJ2-1	TGTGCCATCAGGACTAGCGGCTCCTACAATGAGCAGTTCTTC	CAIRTSGSYNEQFF
TRBV6-2/TRBV6-3	-	-	TRBJ1-5	TGTGCCAGCAGTTACTCGGGAGGTAGCAATCAGCCCCAGCATTTT	CASSYSGGSNQPQHF
TRBV2	-	-	TRBJ2-2	TGTGCCAGCAGACCCCAGGGGTCGAACACCGGGGAGCTGTTTTTT	CASRPQGSNTGELFF
TRBV6-1	-	TRBD1	TRBJ2-7	TGTGCCAGCAGTGAACGGGCCTGGACAGGGTACGAGCAGTACTTC	CASSERAWTGYEQYF
TRBV3-1/TRBV3-2	-	TRBD2	TRBJ2-7	TGTGCCAGCAGGCGGGGGGCAGGGTCGGGCGAGCAGTACTTC	CASRRGAGSGEQYF